Following are 30 T cell receptor beta chains from one sample sequenced in a study of T-cell reconstitution after alpha-beta-depleted transplantation in children. Molecular barcoding with unique molecular identifiers was used for the TCRbeta library. TCRdb independently ran MiXCR on the PCR reads; one entry per CDR3 protein. Altogether approximately 30,000 distinct CDR3 sequences are present, under 8% being singletons, with the ten largest covering about 7%. Here the sequenced sample was PBMCs, mostly from graft donor cells, taken 180 days after TCRalphabeta/CD19-depleted stem cell transplant. The receptor source for this set is a male patient under 18 who had a stem cell transplant for acute myeloid leukemia, so the T cells may come from the graft donor.

This chain uses TRBV10-2 with TRBJ2-2; D is possibly TRBD1 (6 bases). There are 14 residues in the CDR3. The V gene's germline CDR1 is WSHSY and CDR2 SAAADI. V was trimmed by 6 bases and J by 4 bases, leaving 12 bases between them. The CDR3 coding sequence is TGCGCCAGCAGGCTGGACAGAGGCACCGGGGAGCTGTTTTTT. Translated: CASRLDRGTGELFF.

This clonotype was observed many times. The J gene is TRBJ2-1, the V gene TRBV30, with TRBD1 matching over 7 bases. CDR1 and CDR2 from the germline V gene are GTSNPN and SVGIG (reference sequence). The CDR3 contains 17 residues. Losses at the gene ends were 3 bases for V and 3 bases for J; bases not matched to a gene: 14. CDR3 sequence reads: CAWRGTGTVAYYNEQFF. DNA for the CDR3: TGTGCCTGGAGAGGTACCGGGACAGTCGCTTACTACAATGAGCAGTTCTTC.

This clonotype was recorded at least ten times. This rearrangement joins TRBV5-1 to TRBJ1-1; TRBD1 might be the D (5 bases). Trimming stripped 0 bases from V and 3 bases from J, with 9 bases between. CDR1 and CDR2 from the germline V gene are SGHRS and YFSETQ. The CDR3 length is 14 residues. CDR3 nucleotide sequence: TGCGCCAGCAGCTTGGGGGGCGCCGACACTGAAGCTTTCTTT. This gives the protein CASSLGGADTEAFF.

This clonotype was counted at least ten times. V usage is TRBV27 and J usage is TRBJ1-6, with D tentatively TRBD1 (6 bases). The CDR3 length is 18 residues. The ends were cut back, 6 bases at V and 10 bases at J, with 28 bases in the middle. Germline CDR1 reads MNHEY; CDR2 reads SMNVEV (reference sequence). The CDR3 nucleotides are TGTGCCAGCAGCCAGACAGGACTGGGGAACAGGGTTGTGTCACCCCTCCACTTT. It codes for CASSQTGLGNRVVSPLHF.

This clonotype was counted at least ten times. The chain combines TRBV7-9 with TRBJ1-5, with 7 bases lining up with TRBD1. The CDR3 sequence is 15 residues long. The V gene end was trimmed by 2 bases and the J gene end by 3 bases; junction bases not matched to a gene: 4. Germline V gives CDR1 SEHNR, CDR2 FQNEAQ (reference sequence). This CDR3 reads CASSLTGAPNQPQHF. CDR3 coding DNA: TGTGCCAGCAGCTTAACAGGGGCCCCCAATCAGCCCCAGCATTTT.

This chain links TRBV11-2 with TRBJ2-3; D ambiguous. Germline V gene sequence: CDR1 SGHAT, CDR2 FQNNGV. The CDR3 is 16 residues long. V lost 5 bases to trimming and J lost 0 bases, with 15 bases between them. CDR3 residues: CASSLLLGASTDTQYF. CDR3 nucleotide sequence: TGTGCCAGCAGCCTCCTCCTAGGTGCGAGCACAGATACGCAGTATTTT. The full variable domain, rest sourced from reference TRBV11-2 and TRBJ2-3, is EAGVAQSPRYKIIEKRQSVAFWCNPISGHATLYWYQQILGQGPKLLIQFQNNGVVDDSQLPKDRFSAERLKGVDSTLKIQPAKLEDSAVYLCASSLLLGASTDTQYFGPGTRLTVL.

The chain couples TRBV18 to TRBJ2-1, with 11 bases fitting TRBD2. Germline V lookup: CDR1 KGHSH, CDR2 LQKENI. Losses at the gene ends were 8 bases for V and 3 bases for J; bases not matched to a gene: 9. The CDR3 sequence is 16 residues long. The CDR3 bases are TGTGCCAGCACCTCCCAGACTAGCGGGAACTACAATGAGCAGTTCTTC. It specifies CASTSQTSGNYNEQFF.

Worth noting for this clonotype: The junction departs from germline at one end; a sequencing error may be responsible. The chain is built from TRBV3-1 and TRBJ1-5; D is ambiguous. CDR3 length: 13 amino acids. CDR1 is LGHDT and CDR2 is YNNKEL in the germline V gene (reference sequence). The CDR3 DNA follows: TGCCTAAGGTCCAGACATAGCAATCAGCCCCAGCATTTT. Its translation: CLRSRHSNQPQHF.

This clonotype was seen ten or more times. The chain carries TRBV7-2 and TRBJ2-7; D is ambiguous. CDR1 SGHTA and CDR2 FQGNSA come from the germline V gene. The CDR3 runs to 12 residues. With 2 bases removed from V and 5 bases from J, the gap between germline ends came to 7 bases. CDR3 sequence: CASSLSYHEQYF. The CDR3 DNA is TGTGCCAGCAGCTTAAGTTATCACGAGCAGTACTTC.

This clonotype was observed at least ten times. The CDR3 DNA follows: TGTGCCAGCAGCTATAGCGTACCGCCCTACGAGCAGTACTTC. Protein: CASSYSVPPYEQYF. The V and J genes are TRBV7-9 and TRBJ2-7; D is possibly TRBD2 (5 bases). Trimming removed 4 bases at V and 2 bases at J, with 12 bases between. Per germline, CDR1 SEHNR and CDR2 FQNEAQ (reference sequence). The CDR3 covers 14 residues.

This clonotype was counted at least ten times. This chain uses TRBV12-3 or TRBV12-4 with TRBJ2-3; the D is unclear. The CDR3 runs 13 residues. The V end lost 6 bases, the J end lost 5 bases, and 12 bases lay between the germline ends. The CDR3 spells CASSPAREDTQYF. The DNA of the CDR3 is TGTGCCAGCAGCCCTGCTAGGGAAGATACGCAGTATTTT.

This clonotype was observed many times. The chain couples TRBV6-1 to TRBJ2-7, with TRBD2 matching 8 bases. CDR1 and CDR2 from the germline V gene are MNHNS and SASEGT. CDR3 length: 15 residues. Losses at the gene ends were 4 bases for V and 0 bases for J; bases not matched to a gene: 5. CDR3: CASSGGTSGSYEQYF. In nucleotides, the CDR3 is TGTGCCAGCAGTGGTGGGACTAGTGGCTCCTACGAGCAGTACTTC.

This clonotype has at least ten counts. V is TRBV3-1 and J is TRBJ1-5; D gene uncertain. There are 15 residues in the CDR3. In germline, CDR1 is LGHDT, CDR2 YNNKEL (reference sequence). V dropped 3 bases and J dropped 0 bases, with 9 bases sitting between them. In DNA, the CDR3 is TGTGCCAGCAGCCAGGCGGCGGATAGCAATCAGCCCCAGCATTTT. It codes for CASSQAADSNQPQHF.

This clonotype was observed at least ten times. The chain couples TRBV28 to TRBJ1-2; D perhaps matches TRBD1 (5 bases). Germline CDR1 and CDR2: MDHEN and SYDVKM. CDR3 length: 15 amino acids. Trimming removed 5 bases from V and 2 bases from J, with 15 bases in between. CDR3 sequence reads: CASSLANWGNYGYTF. The CDR3 bases are TGTGCCAGCAGTCTCGCTAACTGGGGGAACTATGGCTACACCTTC.

This clonotype was picked up many times. This sequence joins TRBV7-9 and TRBJ1-4, with D perhaps TRBD1 (5 bases). The V gene's germline CDR1 is SEHNR and CDR2 FQNEAQ (reference sequence). The CDR3 consists of 15 residues. V gave up 4 bases and J gave up 8 bases, with 17 bases separating them. CDR3: CASSSPGQGSEKLFF. CDR3 in DNA: TGTGCCAGCAGCTCCCCAGGACAAGGAAGCGAAAAACTGTTTTTT.

This clonotype was counted many times. The rearrangement uses TRBV5-6 and TRBJ2-5, with TRBD2 identical over 7 bases. J was trimmed by 2 bases and V by 4 bases; bases with no gene match: 8. CDR3 size: 15 residues. The V gene's germline CDR1 is SGHDT and CDR2 YYEEEE. The CDR3 nucleotides read TGTGCCAGCAGCCCATACGTCGGGGGGCAAGAGACCCAGTACTTC. Amino acids: CASSPYVGGQETQYF.

The table lists this clonotype with many counts. The chain is built from TRBV5-5 and TRBJ1-1; D gene ambiguous. Trimming removed 0 bases from V and 3 bases from J, with 6 bases in between. CDR1 is SGHKS, CDR2 YYEKEE, per germline (reference sequence). CDR3 size: 13 residues. Here the CDR3 DNA reads TGTGCCAGCAGCTTGGAGGCGGACACTGAAGCTTTCTTT. Translated, it gives CASSLEADTEAFF.

This clonotype has at least ten counts. The V call is TRBV20-1, the J call TRBJ1-2; TRBD1 is a possible D gene (6 bases). The germline V and J ends were trimmed by 5 bases and 2 bases, with 12 bases remaining between them. The CDR3 extends over 13 amino acids. Germline assignment: CDR1 DFQATT and CDR2 SNEGSKA (reference sequence). The CDR3 protein is CSAPRGGNYGYTF. CDR3 sequence (DNA): TGCAGTGCTCCAAGGGGGGGCAACTATGGCTACACCTTC.

This clonotype showed up many times. V and J are TRBV20-1 and TRBJ1-5, with D perhaps TRBD1 (6 bases). The V end was cut by 6 bases, the J end by 0 bases, with 15 bases between. The CDR3 loop spans 15 amino acids. Germline CDR1 and CDR2: DFQATT and SNEGSKA (reference sequence). The CDR3 sequence is CSAADRTYSNQPQHF. CDR3 sequence (DNA): TGCAGTGCCGCAGACAGGACTTATAGCAATCAGCCCCAGCATTTT.

This clonotype was observed at least ten times. The V and J genes are TRBV10-3 and TRBJ2-7; weak D call: TRBD1 (6 bases). Per germline, CDR1 ENHRY and CDR2 SYGVKD. The germline V and J ends were trimmed by 10 bases and 2 bases, with 18 bases remaining between them. CDR3 length equals 14 residues. CDR3: CATLRGSSTYEQYF. The CDR3 nucleotides read TGTGCCACCTTGAGGGGGTCCTCAACCTACGAGCAGTACTTC.

By sample share, this clonotype is medium-sized. V usage is TRBV7-2 and J usage is TRBJ2-3; D unresolved. Trimming shortened V by 1 base and J by 0 bases, and 5 bases separated the two germline ends. CDR3 size: 14 residues. Germline CDR1 reads SGHTA; CDR2 reads FQGNSA. CDR3 sequence reads: CASSLGSSTDTQYF. The CDR3 nucleotides read TGTGCCAGCAGCTTAGGTTCGAGCACAGATACGCAGTATTTT. Looking up the rest from reference TRBV7-2 and TRBJ2-3 gives the full variable domain: GAGVSQSPSNKVTEKGKDVELRCDPISGHTALYWYRQSLGQGLEFLIYFQGNSAPDKSGLPSDRFSAERTGGSVSTLTIQRTQQEDSAVYLCASSLGSSTDTQYFGPGTRLTVL.

This clonotype has ten or more counts. The chain has TRBV28 and TRBJ1-1; no reliable D call. The CDR3 extends over 15 amino acids. V was cut by 4 bases and J by 9 bases, with 21 bases left in between. Germline CDR1 MDHEN, CDR2 SYDVKM. The CDR3 sequence: CASSSRRIGEVKAFF. The CDR3 coding sequence is TGTGCCAGCAGTTCCCGGAGGATCGGGGAGGTAAAAGCTTTCTTT.

The sample holds many counts of this clonotype. The chain joins TRBV3-1 to TRBJ2-7, with 7 nucleotides matching TRBD2. The length of the CDR3 is 15 residues. V lost 0 bases, J lost 4 bases, and 6 bases stayed unmatched. Germline assignment: CDR1 LGHDT and CDR2 YNNKEL (reference sequence). CDR3 DNA sequence: TGTGCCAGCAGCCAAGAACTAGCGTCTTTGTACGAGCAGTACTTC. Translated: CASSQELASLYEQYF.

This clonotype was recorded many times. V and J are TRBV4-1 and TRBJ2-1; 7 nucleotides line up with TRBD1. The CDR3 has 15 residues. Per germline, CDR1 MGHRA and CDR2 YSYEKL. With 1 base clipped from V and 2 bases from J, the junction kept 2 bases outside the gene matches. The CDR3 sequence is CASSQGGTAYNEQFF. CDR3 nucleotides: TGCGCCAGCAGCCAAGGAGGGACAGCCTACAATGAGCAGTTCTTC.

This clonotype is classed as medium-sized (0.01 to 0.1%). The chain links TRBV5-5 to TRBJ2-7; no clear D gene. This CDR3 region has 12 residues. Germline values: CDR1 SGHKS, CDR2 YYEKEE (reference sequence). The V and J ends lost 3 bases and 3 bases respectively, with 7 bases between them. The CDR3 DNA sequence: TGTGCCAGCAGCTCCGCAAGCTACGAGCAGTACTTC. This gives the protein CASSSASYEQYF.

This clonotype showed up many times. This rearrangement joins TRBV6-5 to TRBJ1-2; D gene unclear. V shed 7 bases and J shed 4 bases, with 19 bases lying between them. This CDR3 comprises 15 residues. Germline V gene data show CDR1 as MNHEY and CDR2 as SVGAGI. CDR3 residues: CASTAGALNLYGYTF. CDR3 nucleotides: TGTGCCAGCACCGCGGGAGCCCTCAACCTCTATGGCTACACCTTC.

The V gene is TRBV18, the J gene TRBJ2-2, with TRBD2 matching over 8 bases. CDR1 is KGHSH, CDR2 LQKENI, per germline. V trimming: 0 bases; J trimming: 2 bases; junction bases outside the gene matches: 2. The CDR3 length is 16 residues. CDR3 nucleotides: TGTGCCAGCTCACCACCAGCGGGAGAAAACACCGGGGAGCTGTTTTTT. This codes for CASSPPAGENTGELFF.

This clonotype has ten or more counts. This chain uses TRBV18 with TRBJ2-2, with D hard to call. In germline, CDR1 is KGHSH, CDR2 LQKENI. Trimming pared 2 bases from V and 0 bases from J, leaving 4 bases between. The CDR3 runs 14 residues. The CDR3 DNA reads TGTGCCAGCTCACCAGACGCGAACACCGGGGAGCTGTTTTTT. It codes for CASSPDANTGELFF.

Many counts were recorded for this clonotype. J is TRBJ2-5 and V is TRBV29-1, with D unresolved. This CDR3 region has 12 residues. CDR1 and CDR2 (germline): SQVTM, ANQGSEA. V was clipped by 2 bases and J by 5 bases, with 9 bases between them. CDR3 in DNA: TGCAGCGTTGAAATCCCCGTGGAGACCCAGTACTTC. Protein: CSVEIPVETQYF.

This clonotype was picked up many times. The V and J genes are TRBV24-1 and TRBJ1-5; 8 bases are shared with TRBD1. The germline CDR1 and CDR2 sequences are KGHDR and SFDVKD. J gave up 0 bases and V 2 bases, and 11 bases lay outside the gene matches. The CDR3 totals 19 residues. The CDR3 sequence is CATSDSAGTGFYSNQPQHF. CDR3 coding DNA: TGTGCCACCAGTGATTCCGCCGGGACAGGCTTTTATAGCAATCAGCCCCAGCATTTT.